This TCR beta chain was captured by sequencing in a study of blood T cell repertoires in COVID-19. At the level of the study: Sample material is recorded as cDNA or gDNA derived from T cells, B-cell-depleted T cells, or PBMCs.

Here immunoSEQ multiplex PCR was the method, and the copy in TCRdb shows in-frame clones only, minus some. This sample has roughly 130,000 clones, with around 87% found just once. The CDR3 runs to 14 residues. Between the trimmed V and J ends, which lost 3 bases and 2 bases, there was a span of 10 bases. Sequenced material: peripheral blood. The V call is TRBV23-1, the J call TRBJ2-5; D is perhaps TRBD2 (6 bases). TRBV23-1 is reported as an ORF; its role is uncertain. This TCR was sampled from a woman between 55 and 75 years old with acute or convalescent COVID-19. CDR3 region: CASSQGLIQETQYF. DNA of the CDR3: TGCGCCAGCAGTCAGGGACTTATTCAAGAGACCCAGTACTTC.